This T cell receptor (beta chain) was profiled in a study of T cell clonotyping in hematopoietic cell transplantation (dated by TCRdb to 2020 to 2023). Study-wide context: The study collected roughly 150 blood samples from 30 to 40 consecutive transplant recipients and their related donors. Recruitment of patients ran from late 2015 to early 2017, and follow-up continued until September 2020 or until death. General findings and caveats noted by the study authors: Only a small fraction of recipient repertoires overlapped donor repertoires, with over 95% appearing de novo at the given depth. A decrease in recipient TCR diversity was observed after transplant, and a progressive increase in pathologically expanded clonotypes was seen from day 30 to day 180. Broader TCR repertoire diversity after transplant was predicted by Inverse Simpson Index values from donors and from recipients before transplant. The sample size was limited, and CD4 and CD8 repertoire contributions could not be separated because cells were not sorted.

TCR beta CDR3 regions were amplified from genomic DNA with the immunoSEQ assay, a bias-controlled multiplex PCR using V- and J-specific primers. A proprietary barcode and Illumina adapter sequences were added to the CDR3 amplicons in a second PCR step. CDR3 libraries were sequenced on an Illumina MiSeq instrument. Concerning the study's data processing: immunoSEQ Analyzer 3.0 was used for export and quality control, with R Bioconductor and Immunarch used for downstream analyses. Only productive rearrangements in the normalized downsampled data set went into calculating the repertoire metrics. In the normalized cohort, a clonotype counted as pathologically expanded if the clonotype was larger than 5 templates. The Inverse Simpson Index was used to measure repertoire diversity. The non-normalized data set was used for CMV-specificity analyses so that all clonotypes could be captured. As stored in TCRdb, this immuneACCESS dataset retains in-frame rearrangements with V and J assigned. A fraction of the clones does not appear; measured against another copy, unresolved V genes explain less than half of the discrepancy, and the remainder lacks a known reason. For V, J and clone size, that table is used; D and trimming come from the DNA. Recorded for this sample are about 10,000 clones; about 77% of them occurred a single time. The ten biggest clones cover 8.5% to 9% of the sample.

The time point label of this sample denotes: 30 days after allo-HCT. Blood samples were obtained from recipients approximately 28 days before transplant and at days 30, 100 and 180 after transplant. Using Nuclei Lysis Solution, genomic DNA was extracted from unfractionated peripheral blood mononuclear cells that were either fresh or cryopreserved. Details on this clone: Its antigen target is currently unknown. The sample holds no much larger clone one base away, and base qualities are not on file.

This material consisted of PBMCs, taken 30 days after allogeneic stem cell transplant. The source is a female patient aged 40 to 55 who had an allogeneic stem cell transplant from a related donor, so T cells may come from the graft donor. Some clones in this sample may be carry-over from other donors' samples.

The CDR3 corresponds to CSVVRQGNPDTQYF. The DNA is as follows: TGCAGCGTTGTAAGGCAGGGTAACCCAGATACGCAGTATTTT. The sequence links TRBV29-1 to TRBJ2-3; 5 matching bases give a weak D call of TRBD1. From the cysteine up to the phenylalanine, the CDR3 has a length of 14 residues. Kept here is only the CDR3 DNA, which spans 42 bases and is read in frame from base 1. V sheds 4 bases and J sheds 4 bases, leaving 15 bases between their ends. In the germline V gene, CDR1 corresponds to SQVTM and CDR2 to ANQGSEA.